This entry lists 30 T cell receptor beta chains sequenced from one sample in a study of tumor-infiltrating lymphocytes in glioblastoma multiforme. Three nested ARM-PCR rounds with V-beta and C-beta primers built TCRB libraries. MiXCR was run by TCRdb on the multiplex PCR reads, yielding one entry per CDR3 protein. The sample lists nearly 20,000 distinct CDR3 sequences, around 68% occurring once. Sequencing was performed on peripheral blood. These receptors were taken from a male donor with glioblastoma.

The chain recombines TRBV11-2 with TRBJ2-1; TRBD1 is a possible D gene (6 bases). V lost 11 bases and J 10 bases, leaving 24 bases between the germline ends. Germline CDR1 is SGHAT and CDR2 is FQNNGV. The CDR3 contains 14 residues. CDR3 sequence: CAGIPTGGYNEQFF. CDR3 nucleotides: TGTGCCGGCATCCCGACAGGTGGCTATAACGAGCAGTTCTTC.

This rearrangement joins TRBV20-1 to TRBJ1-4; D gene ambiguous. The germline gives CDR1 DFQATT, CDR2 SNEGSKA (reference sequence). The ends were cut back, 5 bases at V and 13 bases at J, with 20 bases in the middle. The CDR3 runs to 13 residues. The CDR3: CSALNPTNGRLFF. The CDR3 DNA is TGCAGTGCTTTAAACCCCACTAATGGAAGACTGTTTTTT.

This clonotype was recorded only once. Germline and junction disagree at one end, which may indicate a read error. The chain has TRBV20-1 and TRBJ2-5; 10 nucleotides agree with TRBD2. Germline lookup yields CDR1 DFQATT and CDR2 SNEGSKA (reference sequence). The CDR3 totals 16 residues. The CDR3 region is CSARDLAGGNQKTQYF. The CDR3 nucleotides read TGCAGTGCTAGAGATTTAGCGGGAGGTAACCAAAAGACCCAGTACTTC.

This clonotype came up many times. The chain uses TRBV6-1 and TRBJ2-2, with 10 bases lining up with TRBD2. This CDR3 is built from 17 residues. The J segment lost 7 bases and the V segment lost 6 bases, leaving 14 bases of the junction unmatched. CDR1 MNHNS and CDR2 SASEGT come from the germline V gene. CDR3 sequence (DNA): TGTGCCAGCAGCTCCAGCCTAGCGGGAGCAGGTGGCGGGGAGCTGTTTTTT. It is translated as CASSSSLAGAGGGELFF.

In the case of this clonotype: At one boundary the junction diverges from the germline segment, which might be a read error. This rearrangement joins TRBV29-1 to TRBJ2-7; D possibly corresponds to TRBD1 (5 bases). The CDR3 length is 15 residues. Germline loops: CDR1 SQVTM, CDR2 ANQGSEA. CDR3 sequence: CSVEERQQGSYEPYF. CDR3 bases: TGCAGCGTTGAAGAGAGACAGCAAGGATCCTACGAGCCGTACTTC.

This clonotype showed up just a few times. The chain links TRBV20-1 to TRBJ2-1, with TRBD2 identical over 14 bases. In germline, CDR1 is DFQATT, CDR2 SNEGSKA (reference sequence). The V segment lost 6 bases and the J segment 4 bases; nucleotides outside the gene matches: 2. CDR3 size: 14 residues. CDR3 sequence: CSARTSGGYNEQFF. The CDR3 DNA reads TGCAGTGCCAGGACTAGCGGGGGGTACAATGAGCAGTTCTTC.

This clonotype has a handful of counts. The rearrangement joins TRBV20-1 to TRBJ2-7, with 7 bases lining up with TRBD2. Trimming took 0 bases from V and 2 from J; bases not matched to a gene: 7. Germline values: CDR1 DFQATT, CDR2 SNEGSKA (reference sequence). The length of the CDR3 is 15 residues. CDR3 residues: CSARDESGNPYEQYF. As DNA, the CDR3 is TGCAGTGCTAGAGATGAAAGCGGGAATCCCTACGAGCAGTACTTC.

This clonotype was detected only once. V is TRBV10-3 and J is TRBJ2-1, with 15 bases matching TRBD2. With V trimmed by 7 bases and J by 8 bases, 9 bases remained unmatched. This CDR3 region has 16 residues. Germline lookup yields CDR1 ENHRY and CDR2 SYGVKD. Here the CDR3 reads CAINSGTSGRSDEQFF. In DNA, the CDR3 is TGTGCCATCAATTCCGGGACTAGCGGGAGGAGCGATGAGCAGTTCTTC.

With respect to this clonotype: An end of the junction does not agree with germline; a read error may underlie this. The chain combines TRBV11-2 with TRBJ2-2; 12 bases align to TRBD2. Germline-derived CDR1 and CDR2 are SGHAT and FQNNGV. The CDR3 runs 16 residues. CDR3 sequence reads: CVSSLSGTSGLPRLFF. The CDR3 DNA is TGTGTCAGCAGCTTATCCGGGACTAGCGGGCTACCGAGGCTGTTTTTT.

This clonotype was seen many times. The chain links TRBV5-1 to TRBJ1-1; tentative D call: TRBD1 (5 bases). The CDR3 extends over 14 amino acids. Germline CDR1 reads SGHRS; CDR2 reads YFSETQ. V was pared by 0 bases and J by 4 bases, with 10 bases between. CDR3 loop: CASSLEGSSTEAFF. CDR3 coding DNA: TGCGCCAGCAGCTTGGAGGGGAGTAGCACTGAAGCTTTCTTT.

The CDR3 coding sequence is TGTGCCAGCAGCTTAGGGCAGGGGGCCTACAATGAGCAGTTCTTC. Translating gives CASSLGQGAYNEQFF. The chain employs TRBV11-2 and TRBJ2-1; TRBD1 agrees at 7 bases. The CDR3 runs 15 residues. Germline V CDR1 and CDR2: SGHAT, FQNNGV. Unmatched junction bases numbered 2, after V lost 1 base and J lost 2 bases.

V is TRBV20-1 and J is TRBJ2-1; 10 bases align to TRBD2. Germline V CDR1 and CDR2: DFQATT, SNEGSKA (reference sequence). The CDR3 loop spans 17 amino acids. After removal of 0 bases from V and 5 bases from J, the junction contained 10 bases not matched to a gene. The CDR3 protein is CSARDVGTSVMHNEQFF. In nucleotides, the CDR3 is TGCAGTGCTAGAGATGTCGGGACTAGCGTGATGCACAATGAGCAGTTCTTC.

The chain combines TRBV11-2 with TRBJ2-1; 11 nucleotides match TRBD2. The CDR3 is made up of 14 amino acids. Germline-derived CDR1 and CDR2 are SGHAT and FQNNGV. V was pared by 3 bases and J by 13 bases, with 8 bases of the junction left unmatched. CDR3 region: CASSLVASGRSQFF. The CDR3 DNA is TGTGCCAGCAGCTTGGTAGCTAGCGGGAGGAGTCAGTTCTTC.

The J gene is TRBJ2-2, the V gene TRBV11-2; 7 nucleotides agree with TRBD2. The CDR3 sequence is 15 residues long. The germline V gene encodes CDR1 SGHAT and CDR2 FQNNGV. The trim removed 1 base at V and 8 bases at J, leaving 7 bases unmatched. The CDR3 sequence: CASSLVWGGEGELFF. The CDR3 DNA is TGTGCCAGCAGCTTAGTCTGGGGAGGGGAAGGGGAGCTGTTTTTT.

As regards this clonotype: Because it lacks the conserved phenylalanine or tryptophan at the end, this CDR3 is likely a read error. Because the CDR3's place on the DNA is in doubt, the DNA is left out and the CDR3 is given as listed by TCRdb. This sequence joins TRBV29-1 and TRBJ2-2; TRBD2, the D gene given by the table, was not confirmed from the DNA. Germline V gene lookup returns CDR1 SQVTM and CDR2 ANQGSEA. The CDR3 has 12 amino acids, counting both end residues. CDR3 protein: CSAERGAGELFY.

Only a few counts were recorded for this clonotype. At one end the junction does not follow the germline gene, possibly because of a read error. The V call is TRBV20-1, the J call TRBJ2-7; D gene uncertain. Germline V CDR1 and CDR2: DFQATT, SNEGSKA (reference sequence). The CDR3 has 13 amino acids. The CDR3 nucleotides read TGCAGTGCTAGTTCGGTCATAGGTGACGCCGTCCGTTTC. It codes for CSASSVIGDAVRF.

With regard to this clonotype: At one end the junction does not follow the germline gene, possibly because of a read error. The chain links TRBV5-1 to TRBJ2-1; D unclear. In germline, CDR1 is SGHRS, CDR2 YFSETQ. CDR3 length equals 13 residues. This CDR3 reads CASSRAARNEQFF. CDR3 nucleotide sequence: TGTGCCAGCAGCCGGGCGGCGCGCAATGAGCAGTTCTTC.

As for this clonotype: The CDR3 end shows no conserved phenylalanine or tryptophan, and so a read error is likely. This chain uses TRBV6-1 with TRBJ1-6; TRBD1 agrees at 9 bases. The germline gives CDR1 MNHNS, CDR2 SASEGT. The CDR3 runs to 17 residues. CDR3: CASSEPGQGGRNSPLHV. CDR3 coding DNA: TGTGCGAGCAGTGAACCGGGACAGGGAGGTCGTAATTCACCCCTCCACGTT.

The sample holds many counts of this clonotype. This chain connects TRBV5-1 to TRBJ2-7, with 13 bases matching TRBD2. Germline loops: CDR1 SGHRS, CDR2 YFSETQ. CDR3 length: 17 residues. V shed 4 bases, J shed 2 bases, and the junction held 9 bases outside the gene matches. Here the CDR3 reads CASSPKGLAGRTYEQYF. The CDR3 DNA follows: TGCGCCAGCAGCCCCAAGGGACTAGCGGGAAGAACCTACGAGCAGTACTTC.

The rearrangement joins TRBV11-1 to TRBJ2-3; tentatively, D is TRBD2 (5 bases). The CDR3 sequence is 15 residues long. Trimming pared 11 bases from V and 2 bases from J, leaving 20 bases between. Germline V gene data show CDR1 as SGHAT and CDR2 as FQDESV (reference sequence). The DNA for the CDR3 is TGTGCCTGCAACTTAACCAGCGGCCCCACAGATACGCAGTATTTT. It yields the protein CACNLTSGPTDTQYF.

To note about this clonotype: The junction departs from the called germline gene at one end, perhaps through a read error. The V and J genes are TRBV29-1 and TRBJ2-1, with D maybe TRBD2 (7 bases). Per the germline V gene, CDR1 is SQVTM and CDR2 is ANQGSEA. CDR3 size: 15 residues. CDR3 sequence reads: CSVEGGVRSYNEQFF. For the CDR3, the DNA is TGCAGTGTTGAGGGGGGGGTAAGGTCCTACAATGAGCAGTTCTTC.

The chain recombines TRBV11-2 with TRBJ2-5, with D perhaps matching TRBD2 (6 bases). V dropped 4 bases and J dropped 1 base, with 13 bases sitting between them. Looked up from germline, CDR1 is SGHAT and CDR2 is FQNNGV. The CDR3 loop spans 15 amino acids. CDR3 loop: CASSSLAVVQETQYF. The CDR3 region has the DNA TGTGCCAGCAGCTCCTTAGCGGTAGTCCAAGAGACCCAGTACTTC.

On this clonotype itself: One junction end does not reproduce the germline sequence, and a read error may be involved. The genes are TRBV5-1 and TRBJ1-1, with a possible D match to TRBD1 (5 bases). This CDR3 comprises 15 residues. CDR1 and CDR2 from the germline V gene are SGHRS and YFSETQ. Written as DNA, the CDR3 is TGCGCCAGCAGCTTGTTTCAGGGTAGATTGACTGAAGCTTCCTTT. Encoded protein: CASSLFQGRLTEASF.

The gene calls are TRBV30 and TRBJ2-2; D ambiguous. The CDR3 is 13 amino acids. Germline V CDR1 and CDR2: GTSNPN, SVGIG (reference sequence). V was pared by 3 bases and J by 2 bases, with 7 bases between. CDR3 amino acids: CAWSVRNTGELFF. The CDR3 DNA is TGTGCCTGGAGCGTACGCAACACCGGGGAGCTGTTTTTT. Full variable domain (remainder filled in from reference TRBV30 and TRBJ2-2): SQTIHQWPATLVQPVGSPLSLECTVEGTSNPNLYWYRQAAGRGLQLLFYSVGIGQISSEVPQNLSASRPQDRQFILSSKKLLLSDSGFYLCAWSVRNTGELFFGEGSRLTVL.

Only a few counts were recorded for this clonotype. The chain has TRBV11-3 and TRBJ1-1; perhaps TRBD1 as D (6 bases). Germline loops: CDR1 SGHNT, CDR2 YENEEA. The V gene lost 6 bases and the J gene lost 9 bases, with 29 bases spanning the gap. The CDR3 has 17 residues. CDR3 in amino acids: CASRPAGHAGAHTKAFF. The CDR3 nucleotides are TGTGCCAGCAGACCAGCGGGGCATGCAGGGGCGCATACTAAAGCTTTCTTT. Based on the CDR3 plus reference TRBV11-3 and TRBJ1-1, the full variable domain is EAGVVQSPRYKIIEKKQPVAFWCNPISGHNTLYWYLQNLGQGPELLIRYENEEAVDDSQLPKDRFSAERLKGVDSTLKIQPAELGDSAVYLCASRPAGHAGAHTKAFFGQGTRLTVV.

Points on this clonotype: At one of its ends the junction is not consistent with the germline gene, which may arise from a read error. The V gene is TRBV29-1, the J gene TRBJ2-7, with 13 nucleotides matching TRBD2. The CDR3 sequence is 17 residues long. The V gene's germline CDR1 is SQVTM and CDR2 ANQGSEA. CDR3: CIVGGTSGRANQDEQYF. CDR3 nucleotides: TGCATCGTTGGGGGTACTAGCGGGAGGGCCAACCAAGACGAGCAGTACTTC.

J is TRBJ1-4 and V is TRBV11-2; D gene unclear. CDR1 and CDR2 from the germline V gene are SGHAT and FQNNGV. The V end lost 8 bases, the J end lost 5 bases, and 9 bases lay between the germline ends. CDR3 length equals 12 residues. The chain's CDR3 is CASSDINEKLFF. The CDR3 DNA is TGTGCCAGCTCAGACATCAATGAAAAACTGTTTTTT.

This clonotype was observed a handful of times. V usage is TRBV19 and J usage is TRBJ1-1; D uncertain. With 3 bases removed from V and 4 bases from J, the gap between germline ends came to 9 bases. Germline V gene lookup returns CDR1 LNHDA and CDR2 SQIVND (reference sequence). The CDR3 length is 13 residues. This CDR3 reads CASSIGGSTEAFF. The CDR3 DNA sequence: TGTGCCAGTAGTATCGGAGGGAGCACTGAAGCTTTCTTT.

Details on this clonotype: A read error may explain this, as a much larger clone is one base away. The chain uses TRBV30 and TRBJ1-1; the D is unclear. CDR3 length: 16 residues. Germline assignment: CDR1 GTSNPN and CDR2 SVGIG (reference sequence). V was cut by 2 bases and J by 3 bases, with 19 bases left in between. The chain's CDR3 is CAWSPTHSLKDTEAFF. The DNA for the CDR3 is TGTGCCTGGAGTCCTACTCACAGCCTAAAGGACACTGAAGCTTTCTTT.

Concerning this clonotype: A read error may produce the germline difference seen at one junction end. The rearrangement joins TRBV11-2 to TRBJ2-1; D remains unclear. CDR1 SGHAT and CDR2 FQNNGV come from the germline V gene. The CDR3 is 10 residues long. The CDR3 protein is CASSFNGPFF. DNA for the CDR3: TGTGCCAGCAGCTTCAATGGGCCGTTTTTC.